A single sample gave rise to the 3 T cell receptor beta chains below, sequenced in a study of cytomegalovirus exposure and HLA in healthy donors. Vbeta (60) and Jbeta (13) primers were used in the PCR. This table comes from immunoSEQ multiplex PCR, and its TCRdb copy is limited to in-frame clones, with some not included. The sample consists of roughly 100,000 clones, about 83% of them appearing once. Sequencing was done on a sample of PBMCs. Every receptor here comes from a man aged 18 to 29 in good health and CMV-seronegative.

The rearrangement uses TRBV7-2 and TRBJ1-6; no firm D call. The germline V gene encodes CDR1 SGHTA and CDR2 FQGNSA. There are 13 residues in the CDR3. Trimming took 1 base from V and 10 from J, leaving 8 bases between them. This CDR3 reads CASSLGPGSPLHF. The CDR3 nucleotides read TGTGCCAGCAGCTTAGGACCCGGGTCACCCCTCCACTTT.

This clone was observed a single time. The chain is built from TRBV5-1 and TRBJ1-1; 7 positions agree with TRBD1. There are 13 residues in the CDR3. Germline V gene data show CDR1 as SGHRS and CDR2 as YFSETQ. V trimming: 4 bases; J trimming: 4 bases; junction bases outside the gene matches: 4. DNA for the CDR3: TGCGCCAGCAGCGACAGGGTCAGCACTGAAGCTTTCTTT. As protein: CASSDRVSTEAFF. The full variable domain, rest sourced from reference TRBV5-1 and TRBJ1-1, is KAGVTQTPRYLIKTRGQQVTLSCSPISGHRSVSWYQQTPGQGLQFLFEYFSETQRNKGNFPGRFSGRQFSNSRSEMNVSTLELGDSALYLCASSDRVSTEAFFGQGTRLTVV.

V is TRBV6-4 and J is TRBJ2-3; TRBD2 aligns across 7 bases. This CDR3 is built from 16 residues. CDR1 and CDR2 (germline): MRHNA, SNTAGT. The V segment lost 6 bases and the J segment 4 bases; nucleotides outside the gene matches: 13. The CDR3 nucleotides are TGTGCCAGCAGCCGGGGGTGGACTAGAGAGTCAGATACGCAGTATTTT. Encoded protein: CASSRGWTRESDTQYF.